These 4 T cell receptor beta chains came from one sample sequenced in a study of blood T cells in healthy people across ages. A J-beta primer mix and a sample-barcoded 5' primer were used in a second PCR of roughly 6 to 11 cycles. TCRdb fed the 5' RACE reads into MiXCR, producing one record per CDR3 protein. Of about 970,000 distinct CDR3 sequences in the sample, 45% to 60% were seen once. The sample comprised blood. The receptor source for this set is a woman aged 55-69 years in good health.

This chain's CDR3 is CASSLAGQGNEQFF. As DNA, the CDR3 is TGTGCCAGCAGTTTAGCGGGACAGGGCAATGAGCAGTTCTTC. This rearrangement joins TRBV12-3 or TRBV12-4 to TRBJ2-1, with 9 bases identical to TRBD1. CDR3 length equals 14 residues. The V segment lost 0 bases and the J segment 6 bases; nucleotides outside the gene matches: 0.

This chain joins TRBV20-1 and TRBJ1-6; a weak D match, TRBD1 (5 bases). The CDR3 loop spans 15 amino acids. Looked up from germline, CDR1 is DFQATT and CDR2 is SNEGSKA (reference sequence). V was clipped by 0 bases and J by 6 bases, with 12 bases between them. This chain's CDR3 is CSAREPDSANSPLHF. CDR3 DNA: TGCAGTGCTAGAGAACCCGACAGCGCTAATTCACCCCTCCACTTT.

The chain is built from TRBV18 and TRBJ1-1, with a tentative D call TRBD1 (6 bases). V lost 4 bases and J lost 5, with 14 bases in between. The CDR3 has 14 amino acids. Germline values: CDR1 KGHSH, CDR2 LQKENI. The CDR3 sequence is CASSLGGPGTEAFF. CDR3 DNA sequence: TGTGCCAGCTCACTCGGGGGCCCCGGAACTGAAGCTTTCTTT.

The chain couples TRBV3-1 to TRBJ2-7; either TRBD1 or TRBD2 may supply D (5 bases each). The CDR3 extends over 14 amino acids. V dropped 0 bases and J dropped 2 bases, with 8 bases sitting between them. The germline V gene has CDR1 LGHDT and CDR2 YNNKEL (reference sequence). CDR3 DNA: TGTGCCAGCAGCCAAGAGGGACCAGCCTACGAGCAGTACTTC. It translates to CASSQEGPAYEQYF.